These 8 T cell receptor beta chains share one sample of origin, sequenced in a study of a mutant IDH1 vaccine in newly diagnosed glioma. The time point was: baseline, week 1 (first vaccination visit). Treatment denoted: pre-vaccination baseline after standard-of-care therapy. Assay used: immunoSEQ multiplex PCR; TCRdb lists only in-frame clones, some missing. There are 85,000 to 100,000 clones in the sample; about four fifths occur only once, and less than 8.5% lies in the top ten. Sequencing used PBMCs, obtained from a glioma patient treated with radiotherapy, temozolomide or both. Receptors originate from a man aged 35 to 55 with glioma.

The chain combines TRBV5-6 with TRBJ1-1; D gene uncertain. Trimming took off 3 bases at V and 3 bases at J, with 9 bases between the two ends. CDR1 SGHDT and CDR2 YYEEEE come from the germline V gene. This CDR3 is 13 amino acids long. The CDR3 coding sequence is TGTGCCAGCAGCTCCCGACGGGACACTGAAGCTTTCTTT. This gives the protein CASSSRRDTEAFF. Full variable domain (outside the CDR3, taken from reference TRBV5-6 and TRBJ1-1): DAGVTQSPTHLIKTRGQQVTLRCSPKSGHDTVSWYQQALGQGPQFIFQYYEEEERQRGNFPDRFSGHQFPNYSSELNVNALLLGDSALYLCASSSRRDTEAFFGQGTRLTVV.

The rearrangement uses TRBV27 and TRBJ2-5, with D possibly being TRBD2 (5 bases). V lost 4 bases and J 7 bases, leaving 19 bases between the germline ends. Germline V gene sequence: CDR1 MNHEY, CDR2 SMNVEV (reference sequence). The CDR3 loop spans 15 amino acids. The CDR3 reads CASSSHAADWATQYF. As DNA, the CDR3 is TGTGCCAGCAGTTCGCACGCCGCGGACTGGGCGACCCAGTACTTC.

The chain links TRBV5-1 to TRBJ2-7; the D gene is possibly TRBD2 (8 bases). The germline V gene has CDR1 SGHRS and CDR2 YFSETQ. CDR3 length equals 16 residues. Trimming left V 7 bases short and J 12 bases short, with 32 bases between. CDR3 sequence (DNA): TGCGCCAGCGGTGTGGGACAGCCCGGGACTAGGCTCTTTAGGTACTTC. As protein: CASGVGQPGTRLFRYF. The full variable domain, in which reference TRBV5-1 and TRBJ2-7 provide the parts outside the CDR3, is KAGVTQTPRYLIKTRGQQVTLSCSPISGHRSVSWYQQTPGQGLQFLFEYFSETQRNKGNFPGRFSGRQFSNSRSEMNVSTLELGDSALYLCASGVGQPGTRLFRYFGPGTRLTVT.

CDR3 loop: CASSLVLSDNYGYTF. CDR3 coding DNA: TGTGCCAGCAGCTTAGTGCTTTCGGACAACTATGGCTACACCTTC. The chain employs TRBV7-9 and TRBJ1-2; no reliable D call. Germline V gene sequence: CDR1 SEHNR, CDR2 FQNEAQ (reference sequence). Trimming pared 1 base from V and 2 bases from J, leaving 11 bases between. The CDR3 runs to 15 residues.

This clone occurred once. J is TRBJ2-1 and V is TRBV19, with 7 positions matching TRBD1. The CDR3 is 13 amino acids. Germline lookup yields CDR1 LNHDA and CDR2 SQIVND (reference sequence). V shed 9 bases and J 9 bases; nucleotides not matched to a gene: 11. The CDR3 here is CASDREGRTEQFF. CDR3 nucleotides: TGTGCCAGCGACAGGGAAGGTCGGACTGAGCAGTTCTTC.

This clone was picked up one time. The V and J genes are TRBV9 and TRBJ2-7; D not resolved. CDR1 SGDLS and CDR2 YYNGEE come from the germline V gene. Between the trimmed V and J ends, which lost 0 bases and 0 bases, there was a span of 4 bases. The CDR3 is 13 amino acids. The CDR3 DNA is TGTGCCAGCAGCGTAGCGGCCTCCTACGAGCAGTACTTC. It specifies CASSVAASYEQYF.

This clone appeared a single time. The rearrangement joins TRBV9 to TRBJ2-5; the match to TRBD1 covers 9 bases. Germline values: CDR1 SGDLS, CDR2 YYNGEE. This CDR3 is built from 15 residues. V lost 4 bases and J lost 2; bases outside the gene matches: 6. The CDR3, as DNA: TGTGCCAGCAGCACCCGGACAGGGGTACAAGAGACCCAGTACTTC. Protein: CASSTRTGVQETQYF.

The chain couples TRBV7-9 to TRBJ1-2; 8 bases match TRBD1. CDR3 length: 15 residues. Germline assignment: CDR1 SEHNR and CDR2 FQNEAQ (reference sequence). V shed 1 base, J shed 4 bases, and the junction held 5 bases outside the gene matches. In nucleotides, the CDR3 is TGTGCCAGCAGCTTAGGCCAGGGGGCCCCCTATGGCTACACCTTC. Its protein product is CASSLGQGAPYGYTF.